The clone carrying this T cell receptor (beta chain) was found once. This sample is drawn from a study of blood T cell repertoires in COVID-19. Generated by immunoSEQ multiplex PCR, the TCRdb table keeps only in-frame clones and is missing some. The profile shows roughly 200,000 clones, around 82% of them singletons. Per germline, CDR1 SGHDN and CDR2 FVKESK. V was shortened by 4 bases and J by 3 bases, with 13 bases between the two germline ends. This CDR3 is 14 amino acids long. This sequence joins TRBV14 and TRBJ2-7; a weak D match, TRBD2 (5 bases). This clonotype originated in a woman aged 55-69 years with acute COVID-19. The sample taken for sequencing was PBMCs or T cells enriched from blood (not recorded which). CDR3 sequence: CASSPRWESYEQYF. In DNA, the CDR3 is TGTGCCAGCAGCCCCCGGTGGGAGAGCTACGAGCAGTACTTC.